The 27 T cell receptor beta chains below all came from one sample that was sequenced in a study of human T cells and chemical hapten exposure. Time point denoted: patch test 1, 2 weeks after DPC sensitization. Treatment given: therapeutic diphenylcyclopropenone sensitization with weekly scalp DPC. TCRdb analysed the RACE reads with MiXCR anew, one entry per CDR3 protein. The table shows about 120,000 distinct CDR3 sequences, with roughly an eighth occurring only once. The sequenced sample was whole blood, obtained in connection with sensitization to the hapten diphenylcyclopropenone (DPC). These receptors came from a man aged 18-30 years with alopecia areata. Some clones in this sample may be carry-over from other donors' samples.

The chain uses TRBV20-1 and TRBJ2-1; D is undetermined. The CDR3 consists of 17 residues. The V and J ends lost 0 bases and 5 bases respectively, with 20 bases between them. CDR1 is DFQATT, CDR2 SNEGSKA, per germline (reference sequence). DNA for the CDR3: TGCAGTGCTAGAGATCAGCTCTCTACACTGATTCACAATGAGCAGTTCTTC. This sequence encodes CSARDQLSTLIHNEQFF.

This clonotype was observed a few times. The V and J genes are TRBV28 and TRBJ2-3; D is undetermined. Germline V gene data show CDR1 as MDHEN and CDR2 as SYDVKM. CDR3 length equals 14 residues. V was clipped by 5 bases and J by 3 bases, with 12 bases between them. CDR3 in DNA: TGTGCCAGCAGTGGGCAGGAAGGAACAGATACGCAGTATTTT. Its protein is CASSGQEGTDTQYF.

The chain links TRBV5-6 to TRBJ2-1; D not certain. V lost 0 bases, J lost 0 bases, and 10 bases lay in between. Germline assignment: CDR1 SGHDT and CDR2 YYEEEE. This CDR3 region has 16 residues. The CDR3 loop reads CASSLVGMNSYNEQFF. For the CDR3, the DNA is TGTGCCAGCAGCTTGGTCGGTATGAACTCCTACAATGAGCAGTTCTTC.

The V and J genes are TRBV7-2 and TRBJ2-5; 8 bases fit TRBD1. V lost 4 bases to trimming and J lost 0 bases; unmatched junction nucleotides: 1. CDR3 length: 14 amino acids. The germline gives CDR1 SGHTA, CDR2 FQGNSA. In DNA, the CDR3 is TGTGCCAGCAGCTGGGGACAGGACCAAGAGACCCAGTACTTC. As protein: CASSWGQDQETQYF.

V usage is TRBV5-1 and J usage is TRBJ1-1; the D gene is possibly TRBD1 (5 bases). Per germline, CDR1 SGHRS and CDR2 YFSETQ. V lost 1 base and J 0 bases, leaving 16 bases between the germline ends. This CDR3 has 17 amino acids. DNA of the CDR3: TGCGCCAGCAGCTTGAGCAGGGCTCAAATCCTGAACACTGAAGCTTTCTTT. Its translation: CASSLSRAQILNTEAFF.

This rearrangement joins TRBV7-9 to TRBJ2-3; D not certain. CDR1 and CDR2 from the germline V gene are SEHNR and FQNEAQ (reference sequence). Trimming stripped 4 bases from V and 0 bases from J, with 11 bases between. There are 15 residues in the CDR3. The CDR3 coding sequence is TGTGCCAGCAGCTCCAGTTGGGGAAGCACAGATACGCAGTATTTT. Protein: CASSSSWGSTDTQYF.

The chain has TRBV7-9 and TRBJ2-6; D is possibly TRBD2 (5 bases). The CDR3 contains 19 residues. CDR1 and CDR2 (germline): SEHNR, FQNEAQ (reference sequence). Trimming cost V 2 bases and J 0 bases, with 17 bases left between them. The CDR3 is CASSLSLRTSYSGANVLTF. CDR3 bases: TGTGCCAGCAGCTTATCTCTACGGACTTCATACTCTGGGGCCAACGTCCTGACTTTC.

CDR3 coding DNA: TGTGCCAGCAGCTCCCCGAGGACTGGGGAGACCCAGTACTTC. Its translation is CASSSPRTGETQYF. The chain has TRBV7-9 and TRBJ2-5; TRBD2 is a possible D gene (5 bases). This CDR3 spans 14 amino acids. V was trimmed by 4 bases and J by 5 bases, leaving 14 bases between them. Per germline, CDR1 SEHNR and CDR2 FQNEAQ (reference sequence). The entire variable domain, with the rest obtained from reference TRBV7-9 and TRBJ2-5, is as follows: DTGVSQNPRHKITKRGQNVTFRCDPISEHNRLYWYRQTLGQGPEFLTYFQNEAQLEKSRLLSDRFSAERPKGSFSTLEIQRTEQGDSAMYLCASSSPRTGETQYFGPGTRLLVL.

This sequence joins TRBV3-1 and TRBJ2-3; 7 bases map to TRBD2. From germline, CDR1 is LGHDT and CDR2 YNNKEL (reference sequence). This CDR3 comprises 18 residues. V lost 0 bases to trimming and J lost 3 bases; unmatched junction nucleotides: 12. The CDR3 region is CASSQDNSGFRWTDTQYF. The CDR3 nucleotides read TGTGCCAGCAGCCAAGATAATAGCGGGTTTCGTTGGACAGATACGCAGTATTTT.

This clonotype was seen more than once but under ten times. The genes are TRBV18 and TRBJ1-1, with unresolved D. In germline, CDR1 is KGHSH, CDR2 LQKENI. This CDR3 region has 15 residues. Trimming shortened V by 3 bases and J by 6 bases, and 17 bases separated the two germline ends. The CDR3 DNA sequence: TGTGCCAGCTCACCGACGGCCCCGTCGGTCGCTGAAGCTTTCTTT. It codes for CASSPTAPSVAEAFF.

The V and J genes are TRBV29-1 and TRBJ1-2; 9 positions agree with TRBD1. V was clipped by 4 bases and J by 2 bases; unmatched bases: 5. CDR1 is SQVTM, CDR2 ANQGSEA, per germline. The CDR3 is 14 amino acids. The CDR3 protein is CSVGSGQGNYGYTF. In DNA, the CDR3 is TGCAGCGTTGGGTCGGGACAGGGAAACTATGGCTACACCTTC.

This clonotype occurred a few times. This chain's CDR3 is CASSLGLAGDIANTGELFF. CDR3 bases: TGTGCCAGCAGCTTGGGACTAGCGGGGGACATCGCGAACACCGGGGAGCTGTTTTTT. The chain recombines TRBV7-9 with TRBJ2-2, with 14 positions matching TRBD2. This CDR3 has 19 amino acids. Germline V gives CDR1 SEHNR, CDR2 FQNEAQ (reference sequence). Trimming removed 3 bases from V and 0 bases from J; junction bases left unmatched: 6.

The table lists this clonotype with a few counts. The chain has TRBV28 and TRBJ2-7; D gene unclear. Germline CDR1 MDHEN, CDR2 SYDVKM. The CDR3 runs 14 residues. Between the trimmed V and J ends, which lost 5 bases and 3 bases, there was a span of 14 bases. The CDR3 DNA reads TGTGCCAGCAGTACCACTTTGGCCGGCTACGAGCAGTACTTC. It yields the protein CASSTTLAGYEQYF.

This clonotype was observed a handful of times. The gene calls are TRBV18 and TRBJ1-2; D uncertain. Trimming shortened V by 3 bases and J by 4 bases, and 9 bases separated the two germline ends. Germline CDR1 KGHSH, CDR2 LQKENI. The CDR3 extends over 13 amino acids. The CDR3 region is CASSPRVAYGYTF. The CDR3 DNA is TGTGCCAGCTCACCTAGGGTAGCCTATGGCTACACCTTC.

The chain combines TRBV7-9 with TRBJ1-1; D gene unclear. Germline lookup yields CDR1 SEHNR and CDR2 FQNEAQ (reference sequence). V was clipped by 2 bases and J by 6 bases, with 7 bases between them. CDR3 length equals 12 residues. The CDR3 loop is CASSLRSSEAFF. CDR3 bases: TGTGCCAGCAGCTTAAGGTCATCTGAAGCTTTCTTT.

The CDR3 region has the DNA TGTGCCAGCAGGCCCACCGCGGGGGGCAGCACAGATACGCAGTATTTT. Translating it yields CASRPTAGGSTDTQYF. This chain uses TRBV12-3 or TRBV12-4 with TRBJ2-3, with 8 bases that match TRBD2. V was clipped by 6 bases and J by 0 bases; unmatched bases: 8. The CDR3 consists of 16 residues.

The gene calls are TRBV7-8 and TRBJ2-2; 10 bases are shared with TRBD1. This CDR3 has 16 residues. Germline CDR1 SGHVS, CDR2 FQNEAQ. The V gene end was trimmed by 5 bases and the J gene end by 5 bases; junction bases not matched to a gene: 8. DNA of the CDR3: TGTGCCAGCAGCATGGCCAGGACAGGGGGTACCGGGGAGCTGTTTTTT. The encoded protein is CASSMARTGGTGELFF.

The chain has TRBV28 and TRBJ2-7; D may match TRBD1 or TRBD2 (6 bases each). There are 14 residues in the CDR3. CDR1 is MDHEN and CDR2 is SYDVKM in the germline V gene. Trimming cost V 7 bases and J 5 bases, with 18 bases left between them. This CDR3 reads CASTVAGHGDEQYV. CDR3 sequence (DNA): TGTGCCAGCACTGTGGCGGGACACGGGGACGAGCAGTACGTC.

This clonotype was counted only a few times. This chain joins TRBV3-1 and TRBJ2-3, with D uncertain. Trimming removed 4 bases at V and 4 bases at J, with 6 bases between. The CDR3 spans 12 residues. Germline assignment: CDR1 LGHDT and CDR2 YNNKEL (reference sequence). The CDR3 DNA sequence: TGTGCCAGCAGCCGACCGGCAGATACGCAGTATTTT. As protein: CASSRPADTQYF.

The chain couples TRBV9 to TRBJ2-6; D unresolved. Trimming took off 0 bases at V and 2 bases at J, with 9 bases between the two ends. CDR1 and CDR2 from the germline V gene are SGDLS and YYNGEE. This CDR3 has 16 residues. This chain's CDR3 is CASSVEQTAGANVLTF. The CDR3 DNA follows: TGTGCCAGCAGCGTAGAACAAACAGCTGGGGCCAACGTCCTGACTTTC.

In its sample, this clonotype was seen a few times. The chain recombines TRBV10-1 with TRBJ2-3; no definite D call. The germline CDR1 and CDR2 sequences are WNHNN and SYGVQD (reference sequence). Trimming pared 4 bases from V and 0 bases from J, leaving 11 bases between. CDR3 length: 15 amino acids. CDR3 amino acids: CASSVLPTSTDTQYF. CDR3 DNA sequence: TGCGCCAGCAGTGTCCTACCAACTAGCACAGATACGCAGTATTTT.

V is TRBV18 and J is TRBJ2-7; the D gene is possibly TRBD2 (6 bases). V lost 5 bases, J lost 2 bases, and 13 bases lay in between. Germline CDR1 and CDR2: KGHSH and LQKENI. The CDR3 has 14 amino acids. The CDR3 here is CASSRSGEAYEQYF. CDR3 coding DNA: TGTGCCAGCTCAAGATCGGGGGAAGCCTACGAGCAGTACTTC.

The CDR3 is CASSPGQGRNYF. CDR3 DNA sequence: TGTGCCAGCAGCCCTGGACAGGGAAGAAATTACTTC. V usage is TRBV6-5 and J usage is TRBJ2-7; the match to TRBD1 covers 8 bases. This CDR3 spans 12 amino acids. The ends lost 6 bases at V and 13 bases at J; junction bases unmatched: 11. Germline V gene data show CDR1 as MNHEY and CDR2 as SVGAGI.

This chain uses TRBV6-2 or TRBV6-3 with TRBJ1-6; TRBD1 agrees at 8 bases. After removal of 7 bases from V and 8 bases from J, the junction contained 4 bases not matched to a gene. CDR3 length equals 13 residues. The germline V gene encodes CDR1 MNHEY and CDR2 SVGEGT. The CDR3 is CASIGTGYSPLHF. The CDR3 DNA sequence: TGTGCCAGCATCGGGACAGGATATTCACCCCTCCACTTT.

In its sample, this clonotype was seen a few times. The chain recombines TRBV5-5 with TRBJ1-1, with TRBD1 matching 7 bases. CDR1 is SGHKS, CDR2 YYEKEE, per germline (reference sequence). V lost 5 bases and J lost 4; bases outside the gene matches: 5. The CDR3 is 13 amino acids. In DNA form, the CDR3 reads TGTGCCAGCAGGAGAACAGGGGCCACTGAAGCTTTCTTT. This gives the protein CASRRTGATEAFF.

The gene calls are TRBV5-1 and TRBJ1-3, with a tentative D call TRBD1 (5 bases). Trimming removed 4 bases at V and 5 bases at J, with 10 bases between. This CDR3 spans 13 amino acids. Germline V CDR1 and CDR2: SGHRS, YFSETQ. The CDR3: CASSTGGRNTIYF. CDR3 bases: TGCGCCAGCAGCACCGGGGGAAGAAACACCATATATTTT.

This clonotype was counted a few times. Here the CDR3 reads CASTDRDSYGYTF. The CDR3 DNA sequence: TGTGCCAGCACCGACCGGGACAGCTATGGCTACACCTTC. The chain is built from TRBV28 and TRBJ1-2, with TRBD1 matching 7 bases. This CDR3 has 13 amino acids. With 7 bases clipped from V and 4 bases from J, the junction kept 6 bases outside the gene matches. Germline V gene lookup returns CDR1 MDHEN and CDR2 SYDVKM.